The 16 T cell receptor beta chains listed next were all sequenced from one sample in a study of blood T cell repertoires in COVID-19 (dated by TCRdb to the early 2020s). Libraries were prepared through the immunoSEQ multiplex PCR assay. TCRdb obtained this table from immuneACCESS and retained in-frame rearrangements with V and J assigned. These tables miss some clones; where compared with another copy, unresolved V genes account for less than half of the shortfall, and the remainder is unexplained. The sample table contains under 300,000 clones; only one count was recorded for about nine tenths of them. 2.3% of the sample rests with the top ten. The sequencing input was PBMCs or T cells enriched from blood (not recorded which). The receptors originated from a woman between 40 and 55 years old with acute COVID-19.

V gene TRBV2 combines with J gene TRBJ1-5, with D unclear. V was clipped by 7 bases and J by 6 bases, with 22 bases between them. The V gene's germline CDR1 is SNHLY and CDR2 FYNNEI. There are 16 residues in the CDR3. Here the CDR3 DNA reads TGTGCCAGCACCGGGAGCGGAGGGAGGGAGGGTCAGCCCCAGCATTTT. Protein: CASTGSGGREGQPQHF.

The CDR3 DNA sequence: TGTGCCAGCATCAGACTAGCGGGAGAGACCCAGTACTTC. It encodes CASIRLAGETQYF. The J gene is TRBJ2-5, the V gene TRBV3-1 (or the pseudogene TRBV3-2); 10 bases fit TRBD2. Germline CDR1 is LGHDT and CDR2 is YNNKEL (reference sequence). V was clipped by 7 bases and J by 4 bases; unmatched bases: 3. There are 13 residues in the CDR3.

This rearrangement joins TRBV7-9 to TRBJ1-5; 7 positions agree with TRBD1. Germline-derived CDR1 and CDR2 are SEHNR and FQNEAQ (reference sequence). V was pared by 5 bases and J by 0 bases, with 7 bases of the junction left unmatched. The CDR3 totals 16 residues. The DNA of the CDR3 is TGTGCCAGCAGCACGAACAGGGGTCCTAGCAATCAGCCCCAGCATTTT. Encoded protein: CASSTNRGPSNQPQHF.

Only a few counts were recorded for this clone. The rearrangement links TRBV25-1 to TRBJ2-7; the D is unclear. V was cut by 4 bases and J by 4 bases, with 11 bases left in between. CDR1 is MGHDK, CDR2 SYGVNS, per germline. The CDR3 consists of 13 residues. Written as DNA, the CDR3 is TGTGCCAGCAGTGGTCCCTACTCATACGAGCAGTACTTC. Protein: CASSGPYSYEQYF.

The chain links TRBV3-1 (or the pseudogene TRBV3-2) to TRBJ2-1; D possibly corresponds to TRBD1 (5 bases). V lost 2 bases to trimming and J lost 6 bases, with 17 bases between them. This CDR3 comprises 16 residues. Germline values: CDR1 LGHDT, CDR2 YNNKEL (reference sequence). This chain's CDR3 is CASSQLVGRQGNEQFF. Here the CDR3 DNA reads TGTGCCAGCAGCCAACTGGTAGGGCGGCAGGGCAATGAGCAGTTCTTC.

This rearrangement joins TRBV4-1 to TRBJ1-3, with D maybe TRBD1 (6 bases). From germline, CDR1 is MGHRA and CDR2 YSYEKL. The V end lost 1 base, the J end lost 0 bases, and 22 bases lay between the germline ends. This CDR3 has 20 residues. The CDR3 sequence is CASSQAQTVPRDNSGNTIYF. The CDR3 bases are TGCGCCAGCAGCCAAGCTCAGACAGTGCCCCGGGACAACTCTGGAAACACCATATATTTT.

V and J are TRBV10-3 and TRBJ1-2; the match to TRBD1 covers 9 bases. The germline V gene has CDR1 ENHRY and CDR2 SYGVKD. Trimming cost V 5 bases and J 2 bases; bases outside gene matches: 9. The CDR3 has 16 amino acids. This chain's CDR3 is CAISPEQGAKNYGYTF. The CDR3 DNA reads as TGTGCCATCAGTCCAGAACAGGGGGCGAAGAACTATGGCTACACCTTC.

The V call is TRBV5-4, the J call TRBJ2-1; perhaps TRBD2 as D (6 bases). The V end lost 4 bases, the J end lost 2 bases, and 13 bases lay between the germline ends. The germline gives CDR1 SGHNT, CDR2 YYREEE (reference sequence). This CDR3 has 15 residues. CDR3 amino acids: CASSPGVAAYNEQFF. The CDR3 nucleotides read TGTGCCAGCAGCCCTGGGGTAGCGGCCTACAATGAGCAGTTCTTC.

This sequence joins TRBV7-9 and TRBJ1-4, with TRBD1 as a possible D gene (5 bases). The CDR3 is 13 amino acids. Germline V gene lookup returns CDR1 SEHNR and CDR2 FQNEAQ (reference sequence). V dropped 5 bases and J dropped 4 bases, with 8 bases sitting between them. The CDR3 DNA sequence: TGTGCCAGCAGCAAAGACAGTAATGAAAAACTGTTTTTT. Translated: CASSKDSNEKLFF.

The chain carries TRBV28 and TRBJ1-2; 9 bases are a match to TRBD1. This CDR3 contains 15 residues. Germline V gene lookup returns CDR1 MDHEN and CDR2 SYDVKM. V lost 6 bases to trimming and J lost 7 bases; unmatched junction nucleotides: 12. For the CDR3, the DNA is TGTGCCAGCAGCCAGACCTTACAGGGGGCAGGTGGCTACACCTTC. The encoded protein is CASSQTLQGAGGYTF.

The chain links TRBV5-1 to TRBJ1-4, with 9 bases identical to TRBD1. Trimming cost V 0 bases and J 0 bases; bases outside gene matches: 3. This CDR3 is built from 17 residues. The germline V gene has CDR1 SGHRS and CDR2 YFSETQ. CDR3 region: CASSLEGQGTTNEKLFF. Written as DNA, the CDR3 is TGCGCCAGCAGCTTGGAGGGACAGGGCACAACTAATGAAAAACTGTTTTTT.

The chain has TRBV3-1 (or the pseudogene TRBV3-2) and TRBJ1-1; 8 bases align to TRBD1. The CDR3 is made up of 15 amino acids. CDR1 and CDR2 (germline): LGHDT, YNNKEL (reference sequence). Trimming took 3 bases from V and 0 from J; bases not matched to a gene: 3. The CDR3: CASSQSDRVNTEAFF. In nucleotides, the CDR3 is TGTGCCAGCAGCCAGTCGGACAGGGTGAACACTGAAGCTTTCTTT.

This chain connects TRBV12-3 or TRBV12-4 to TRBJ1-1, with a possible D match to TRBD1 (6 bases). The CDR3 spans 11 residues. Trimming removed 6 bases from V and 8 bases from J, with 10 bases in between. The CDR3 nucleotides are TGTGCCAGCAGCTCCGGACAGGAAGCTTTCTTT. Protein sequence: CASSSGQEAFF.

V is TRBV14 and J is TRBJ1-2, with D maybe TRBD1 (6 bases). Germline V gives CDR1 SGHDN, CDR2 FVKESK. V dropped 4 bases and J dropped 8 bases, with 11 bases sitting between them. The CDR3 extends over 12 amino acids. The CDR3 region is CASSPGVGGYTF. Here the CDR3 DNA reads TGTGCCAGCAGCCCAGGGGTGGGCGGCTACACCTTC. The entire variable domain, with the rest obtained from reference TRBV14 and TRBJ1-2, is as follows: EAGVTQFPSHSVIEKGQTVTLRCDPISGHDNLYWYRRVMGKEIKFLLHFVKESKQDESGMPNNRFLAERTGGTYSTLKVQPAELEDSGVYFCASSPGVGGYTFGSGTRLTVV.

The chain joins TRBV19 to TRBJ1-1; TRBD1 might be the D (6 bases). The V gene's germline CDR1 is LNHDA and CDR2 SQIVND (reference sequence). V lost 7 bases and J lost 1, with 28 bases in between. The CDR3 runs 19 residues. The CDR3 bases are TGTGCCAGTACTCGCCCTGAGATAGGGGGGGCAAGAAGGAACACTGAAGCTTTCTTT. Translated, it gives CASTRPEIGGARRNTEAFF.

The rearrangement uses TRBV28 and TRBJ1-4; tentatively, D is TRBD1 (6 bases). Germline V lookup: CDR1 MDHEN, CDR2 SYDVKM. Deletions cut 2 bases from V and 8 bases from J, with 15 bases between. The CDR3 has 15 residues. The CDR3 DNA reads TGTGCCAGCAGTTTAGTGTTAGGGGGACGGGAAAAACTGTTTTTT. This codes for CASSLVLGGREKLFF.